This TCR beta chain was retrieved from a study of T cell changes during pregnancy in multiple sclerosis. V lost 4 bases, J lost 6 bases, and 16 bases stayed unmatched. CDR1 and CDR2 from the germline V gene are SGHKS and YYEKEE (reference sequence). The CDR3 consists of 17 residues. TCRdb keeps only in-frame clones here, not all; method: immunoSEQ multiplex PCR. The sample lists 50,000 or so clones, just under 95% seen once, with 5% to 7% in the top ten. The TCR comes from a female donor with multiple sclerosis, enrolled in a pregnancy study. This specimen was CD8+ T cells from peripheral blood mononuclear cells, taken in the first trimester of pregnancy. The chain employs TRBV5-5 and TRBJ1-1, with 9 nucleotides matching TRBD1. CDR3 nucleotides: TGTGCCAGCAGCCCGAGCATCCCGGGACAGGGTCTACCTGAAGCTTTCTTT. Amino acid sequence: CASSPSIPGQGLPEAFF.